In this sample, the clone carrying this T cell receptor (beta chain) turned up a few times. Its antigen remains unidentified. The CDR3 sequence is 15 residues long. Per germline, CDR1 MNHEY and CDR2 SVGEGT. V gave up 2 bases and J gave up 3 bases, with 14 bases separating them. cDNA libraries for TCR alpha and TCR beta, carrying sample barcodes and UMIs, came from 5'RACE with constant-segment primers. MiXCR, run by TCRdb on the 5' RACE reads, gives a single entry per CDR3 protein. The sample consists of about 430,000 distinct CDR3 sequences, 20% to 25% of them appearing once. This entry belongs to a study of T-cell memory formation after mild COVID-19. Findings and caveats of the study: CD4+ contracting clones were mainly CM and EM; CD8+ ones, EMRA. Pre-infection memory carried some responding clones, suggesting that cross-reactive memory joined. In second-wave clones peaking day 37, SARS-CoV-2 specificity remained unconfirmed.

This chain joins TRBV6-2 or TRBV6-3 and TRBJ2-7, with D possibly TRBD2 on 5 matching bases. Sequenced: PBMCs or a T cell subset sorted from them (not recorded which). This clonotype was obtained from an adult woman who had mild COVID-19 (a few samples of this study predate the infection). Cell type and time point are not known. The CDR3 DNA sequence: TGTGCCAGCAGTTACCCCTTGGGGAGAATCTACGAGCAGTACTTC. This translates into CASSYPLGRIYEQYF.